This TCR beta chain is drawn from a study of blood T cell repertoires in COVID-19. Study details: Both acute and convalescent COVID-19 samples were obtained from the United States, Italy and Spain. T cells, B-cell-depleted T cells, or PBMCs provided the cDNA or gDNA that served as material.

V dropped 5 bases and J dropped 4 bases, with 14 bases sitting between them. CDR3 length equals 14 residues. Germline assignment: CDR1 SGHRS and CDR2 YFSETQ. Seattle's cohort entered during active infection and was followed longitudinally. Source study methods: By means of reference gene primer amplification, nucleated cell counts were estimated. Generated by immunoSEQ multiplex PCR, the TCRdb table keeps only in-frame clones and is missing some. D and trimming come from the DNA, and the V and J calls and clone size come from that table. The table shows fewer than 200,000 clones, with 65% to 90% occurring only once.

The sequenced sample consisted of peripheral blood. This TCR was recovered from a woman aged 40 to 55 with COVID-19, enrolled during active disease. The rearrangement uses TRBV5-1 and TRBJ2-3; D gene uncertain. This CDR3 reads CASRAVAPPDTQYF. The DNA for the CDR3 is TGCGCCAGCAGGGCGGTAGCCCCGCCAGATACGCAGTATTTT.